Presented here are 13 T cell receptor beta chains from one specimen sequenced in a study of blood T cell repertoires in COVID-19. Measured with immunoSEQ multiplex PCR; TCRdb has only the in-frame clones, and not every one. The table includes under 85,000 clones, over 60% detected once. Sequencing was carried out using peripheral blood. The receptors were sampled from a woman of 80 years or more with active or convalescent COVID-19.

The rearrangement uses TRBV9 and TRBJ2-2; perhaps TRBD1 as D (6 bases). Germline values: CDR1 SGDLS, CDR2 YYNGEE. Trimming pared 3 bases from V and 2 bases from J, leaving 14 bases between. The length of the CDR3 is 16 residues. The CDR3 loop is CASSETTGANTGELFF. Here the CDR3 DNA reads TGTGCCAGCAGCGAAACGACAGGAGCCAACACCGGGGAGCTGTTTTTT.

The chain combines TRBV19 with TRBJ2-5; 7 bases fit TRBD2. The CDR3 sequence is 13 residues long. Germline loops: CDR1 LNHDA, CDR2 SQIVND (reference sequence). The V and J ends lost 5 bases and 5 bases, in that order; junction bases with no gene match: 5. The DNA of the CDR3 is TGTGCCAGTAGTCCCGGGAGGAGGGAGACCCAGTACTTC. The encoded protein is CASSPGRRETQYF.

V usage is TRBV6-5 and J usage is TRBJ2-2; D call uncertain. Looked up from germline, CDR1 is MNHEY and CDR2 is SVGAGI. The CDR3 consists of 13 residues. The germline V and J ends were trimmed by 6 bases and 6 bases, with 11 bases remaining between them. CDR3 nucleotides: TGTGCCAGCAGGCGCCTAGAAGCCGGGGAGCTGTTTTTT. Protein: CASRRLEAGELFF.

The chain uses TRBV30 and TRBJ1-2; D possibly corresponds to TRBD1 (5 bases). Between the trimmed V and J ends, which lost 8 bases and 0 bases, there was a span of 10 bases. The CDR3 has 12 amino acids. Germline values: CDR1 GTSNPN, CDR2 SVGIG (reference sequence). In nucleotides, the CDR3 is TGTGCCCGGGGCAGTACTAACTATGGCTACACCTTC. This encodes CARGSTNYGYTF.

This rearrangement joins TRBV7-6 to TRBJ2-3, with 10 bases aligning to TRBD2. Germline V gene data show CDR1 as SGHVS and CDR2 as FNYEAQ. Germline trimming cut 4 bases from V and 6 bases from J; bases unmatched to any gene: 7. The CDR3 length is 15 residues. CDR3 loop: CASSSSGGARDTQYF. CDR3 sequence (DNA): TGTGCCAGCAGCTCTAGCGGGGGCGCTAGGGATACGCAGTATTTT. Drawing the rest from reference TRBV7-6 and TRBJ2-3, the complete variable domain is GAGVSQSPRYKVTKRGQDVALRCDPISGHVSLYWYRQALGQGPEFLTYFNYEAQQDKSGLPNDRFSAERPEGSISTLTIQRTEQRDSAMYRCASSSSGGARDTQYFGPGTRLTVL.

This clone has only a few counts. The chain combines TRBV10-1 with TRBJ2-7; 11 nucleotides match TRBD1. The length of the CDR3 is 16 residues. Germline CDR1 WNHNN, CDR2 SYGVQD (reference sequence). J was trimmed by 3 bases and V by 8 bases; bases with no gene match: 12. The DNA of the CDR3 is TGCGCCAGCTGCCGGGACAGGGGGATTTCTCTCTACGAGCAGTACTTC. Residues: CASCRDRGISLYEQYF.

This clone came up once. The rearrangement uses TRBV25-1 and TRBJ1-1; 7 bases map to TRBD1. Germline trimming cut 1 base from V and 1 base from J; bases unmatched to any gene: 3. The CDR3 contains 15 residues. CDR1 is MGHDK, CDR2 SYGVNS, per germline. The CDR3 sequence is CASSESGQKNTEAFF. The CDR3, as DNA: TGTGCCAGCAGTGAATCGGGACAGAAGAACACTGAAGCTTTCTTT. The full variable domain, its missing parts supplied by reference TRBV25-1 and TRBJ1-1, is EADIYQTPRYLVIGTGKKITLECSQTMGHDKMYWYQQDPGMELHLIHYSYGVNSTEKGDLSSESTVSRIRTEHFPLTLESARPSHTSQYLCASSESGQKNTEAFFGQGTRLTVV.

The chain carries TRBV11-3 and TRBJ2-7; TRBD1 agrees at 9 bases. The V and J ends lost 5 bases and 3 bases, in that order; junction bases with no gene match: 2. The CDR3 length is 13 residues. The V gene's germline CDR1 is SGHNT and CDR2 YENEEA. The CDR3 protein is CASSVTGGYEQYF. The CDR3 region has the DNA TGTGCCAGCAGCGTGACAGGGGGCTACGAGCAGTACTTC.

This clone was found a few times. The V call is TRBV11-1, the J call TRBJ2-5, with a weak D call TRBD2 (6 bases). V was clipped by 5 bases and J by 4 bases, with 14 bases between them. This CDR3 has 14 residues. Germline V lookup: CDR1 SGHAT, CDR2 FQDESV (reference sequence). CDR3 nucleotide sequence: TGTGCCAGCAGCCACCCGGGAGTGCCAGAGACCCAGTACTTC. Amino acid sequence: CASSHPGVPETQYF.

This clone was seen only once. This rearrangement joins TRBV6-5 to TRBJ1-5, with 7 bases identical to TRBD1. The germline V gene has CDR1 MNHEY and CDR2 SVGAGI. CDR3 length: 14 amino acids. J lost 6 bases, V lost 7 bases, and 9 bases had no gene match. The CDR3 DNA reads as TGTGCCAGCACTAGAGGGGGCGAGGGTCAGCCCCAGCATTTT. It encodes CASTRGGEGQPQHF.

This clone is a singleton in its sample. J is TRBJ2-3 and V is TRBV6-5, with 7 nucleotides matching TRBD2. CDR3 size: 15 residues. Germline assignment: CDR1 MNHEY and CDR2 SVGAGI. V shed 4 bases and J 2 bases; nucleotides not matched to a gene: 6. CDR3 loop: CASSSIGGNTDTQYF. CDR3 DNA: TGTGCCAGCAGTTCCATCGGGGGGAACACAGATACGCAGTATTTT.

This chain links TRBV6-2 or TRBV6-3 with TRBJ2-3; 12 bases are shared with TRBD2. CDR1 is MNHEY and CDR2 is SVGEGT in the germline V gene. V lost 7 bases and J lost 2; bases outside the gene matches: 10. There are 17 residues in the CDR3. This CDR3 is CASNPGTSGFLTDTQYF. CDR3 DNA sequence: TGTGCCAGCAACCCGGGGACTAGCGGGTTCCTCACAGATACGCAGTATTTT.

The genes are TRBV20-1 and TRBJ2-1; possible D gene TRBD1, 6 bases. Trimming removed 3 bases at V and 5 bases at J, with 17 bases between. The germline gives CDR1 DFQATT, CDR2 SNEGSKA (reference sequence). The CDR3 spans 15 residues. In DNA form, the CDR3 reads TGCAGTGCTAGTCCCAGGGGTGAAAATAACAATGAGCAGTTCTTC. Translated: CSASPRGENNNEQFF.